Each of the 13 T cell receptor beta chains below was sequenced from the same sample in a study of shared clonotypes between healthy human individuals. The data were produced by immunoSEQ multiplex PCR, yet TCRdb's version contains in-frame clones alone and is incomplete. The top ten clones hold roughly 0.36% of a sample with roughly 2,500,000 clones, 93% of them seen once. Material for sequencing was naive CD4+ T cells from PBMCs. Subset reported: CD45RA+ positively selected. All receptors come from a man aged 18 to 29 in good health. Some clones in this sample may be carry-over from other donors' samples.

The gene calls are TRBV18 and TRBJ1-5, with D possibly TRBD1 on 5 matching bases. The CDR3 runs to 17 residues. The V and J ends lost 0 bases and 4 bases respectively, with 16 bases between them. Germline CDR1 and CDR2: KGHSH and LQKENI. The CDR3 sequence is CASSPPGGQGANQPQHF. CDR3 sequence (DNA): TGTGCCAGCTCACCACCCGGGGGTCAGGGCGCTAATCAGCCCCAGCATTTT.

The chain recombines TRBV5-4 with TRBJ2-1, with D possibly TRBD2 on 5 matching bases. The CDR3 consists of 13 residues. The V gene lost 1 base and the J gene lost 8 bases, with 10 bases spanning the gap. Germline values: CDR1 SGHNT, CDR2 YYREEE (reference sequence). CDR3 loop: CASSLPSSDEQFF. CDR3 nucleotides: TGTGCCAGCAGCTTGCCTAGCAGCGATGAGCAGTTCTTC.

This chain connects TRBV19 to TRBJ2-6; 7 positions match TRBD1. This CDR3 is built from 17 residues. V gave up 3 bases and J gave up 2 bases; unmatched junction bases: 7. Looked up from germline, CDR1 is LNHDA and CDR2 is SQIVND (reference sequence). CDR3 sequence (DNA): TGTGCCAGTAGTATGGGCAGGGGGTCCACTGGGGCCAACGTCCTGACTTTC. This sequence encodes CASSMGRGSTGANVLTF.

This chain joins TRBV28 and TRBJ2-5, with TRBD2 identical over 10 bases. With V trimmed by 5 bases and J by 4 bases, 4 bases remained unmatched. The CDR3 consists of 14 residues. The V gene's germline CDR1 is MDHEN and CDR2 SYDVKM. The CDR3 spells CASSPLAGVETQYF. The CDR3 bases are TGTGCCAGCAGTCCTCTAGCGGGAGTAGAGACCCAGTACTTC.

CDR3 nucleotides: TGCGCCAGCAGCAAAACAGGGGGCGCCGGCACCGGGGAGCTGTTTTTT. It is translated as CASSKTGGAGTGELFF. The rearrangement links TRBV5-1 to TRBJ2-2, with 9 bases lining up with TRBD1. The CDR3 has 16 amino acids. V was clipped by 4 bases and J by 4 bases; unmatched bases: 8. Germline V lookup: CDR1 SGHRS, CDR2 YFSETQ.

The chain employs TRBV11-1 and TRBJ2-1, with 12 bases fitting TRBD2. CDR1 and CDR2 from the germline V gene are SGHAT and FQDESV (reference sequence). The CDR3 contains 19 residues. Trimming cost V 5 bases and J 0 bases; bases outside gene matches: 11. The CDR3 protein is CASSPPLTSGGPSYNEQFF. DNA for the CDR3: TGTGCCAGCAGCCCCCCTCTGACTAGCGGGGGCCCCTCCTACAATGAGCAGTTCTTC.

CDR3 residues: CASSPREGDGELFF. As DNA, the CDR3 is TGTGCCAGCAGCCCGAGGGAGGGGGACGGGGAGCTGTTTTTT. V usage is TRBV6-6 and J usage is TRBJ2-2; tentatively, D is TRBD2 (7 bases). Germline CDR1 and CDR2: MNHNY and SVGAGI (reference sequence). V lost 6 bases to trimming and J lost 7 bases, with 15 bases between them. The CDR3 loop spans 14 amino acids.

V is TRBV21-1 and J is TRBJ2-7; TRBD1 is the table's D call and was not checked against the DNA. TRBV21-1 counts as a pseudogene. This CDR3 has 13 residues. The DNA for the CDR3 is TGTGCCATCCCCGGGACAGGGGTGTACGAGCAGTACTTC. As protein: CAIPGTGVYEQYF.

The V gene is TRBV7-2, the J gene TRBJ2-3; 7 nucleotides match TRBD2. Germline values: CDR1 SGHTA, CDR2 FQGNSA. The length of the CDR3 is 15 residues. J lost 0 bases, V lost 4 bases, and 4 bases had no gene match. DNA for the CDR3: TGTGCCAGCAGCTCTCTAGCGGTGAGCACAGATACGCAGTATTTT. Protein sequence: CASSSLAVSTDTQYF.

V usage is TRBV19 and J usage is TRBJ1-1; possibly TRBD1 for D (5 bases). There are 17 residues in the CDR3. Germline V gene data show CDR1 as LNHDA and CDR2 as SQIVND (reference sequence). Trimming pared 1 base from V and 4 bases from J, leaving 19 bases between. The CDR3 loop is CASSIGPGAGFGTEAFF. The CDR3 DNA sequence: TGTGCCAGTAGTATAGGGCCCGGGGCGGGCTTCGGCACTGAAGCTTTCTTT.

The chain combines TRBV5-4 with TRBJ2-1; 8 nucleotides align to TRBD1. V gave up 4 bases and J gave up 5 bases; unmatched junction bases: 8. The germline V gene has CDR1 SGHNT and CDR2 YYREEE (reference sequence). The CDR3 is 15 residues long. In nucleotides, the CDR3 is TGTGCCAGCAGCCCGGCGGGACAGGAGCACAATGAGCAGTTCTTC. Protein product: CASSPAGQEHNEQFF.

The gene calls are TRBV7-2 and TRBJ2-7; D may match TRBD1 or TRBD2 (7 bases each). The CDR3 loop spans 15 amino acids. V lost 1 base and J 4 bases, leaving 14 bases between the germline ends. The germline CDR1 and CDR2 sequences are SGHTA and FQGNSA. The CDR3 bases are TGTGCCAGCAGCTTAGGGGAGGGGGCGAGGTACGAGCAGTACTTC. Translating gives CASSLGEGARYEQYF. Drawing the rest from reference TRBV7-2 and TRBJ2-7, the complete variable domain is GAGVSQSPSNKVTEKGKDVELRCDPISGHTALYWYRQSLGQGLEFLIYFQGNSAPDKSGLPSDRFSAERTGGSVSTLTIQRTQQEDSAVYLCASSLGEGARYEQYFGPGTRLTVT.

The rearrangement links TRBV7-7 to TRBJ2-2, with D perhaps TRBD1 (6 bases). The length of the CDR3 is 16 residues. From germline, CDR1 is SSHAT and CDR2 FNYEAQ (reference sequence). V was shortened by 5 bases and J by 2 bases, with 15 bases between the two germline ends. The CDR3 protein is CASSPTGQRNTGELFF. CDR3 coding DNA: TGTGCCAGCAGCCCAACCGGACAGAGAAACACCGGGGAGCTGTTTTTT.